The 19 T cell receptor beta chains given below trace back to one sample, sequenced in a study of shared clonotypes between healthy human individuals. The table came from immunoSEQ multiplex PCR; TCRdb's copy has only in-frame clones and leaves some out. This table has more than 550,000 clones, 90% appearing once. The sequenced sample was memory CD8+ T cells from PBMCs. The subset is: CD45RO+ cells pooled with CCR7-negative TemRA cells. The receptor set was obtained from a man younger than 30 in good health. Some clones in this sample may be carry-over from other donors' samples.

The chain couples TRBV27 to TRBJ2-1; tentative D call: TRBD2 (5 bases). This CDR3 spans 12 amino acids. The germline V and J ends were trimmed by 3 bases and 9 bases, with 9 bases remaining between them. CDR1 and CDR2 from the germline V gene are MNHEY and SMNVEV (reference sequence). DNA for the CDR3: TGTGCCAGCAGTTTCAGCGGCGGTGAGCAGTTCTTC. Translating gives CASSFSGGEQFF.

V gene TRBV7-9 combines with J gene TRBJ2-7; D not certain. V was trimmed by 2 bases and J by 7 bases, leaving 9 bases between them. The CDR3 length is 12 residues. Per the germline V gene, CDR1 is SEHNR and CDR2 is FQNEAQ (reference sequence). The CDR3 here is CASSLTPDEQYF. In DNA, the CDR3 is TGTGCCAGCAGCTTAACCCCTGATGAGCAGTACTTC.

The V and J genes are TRBV16 and TRBJ2-7; D may be TRBD2 (6 bases). Germline values: CDR1 KGHSY, CDR2 FQNENV. This CDR3 region has 15 residues. Trimming stripped 2 bases from V and 2 bases from J, with 13 bases between. CDR3 in amino acids: CASSQSRGMTYEQYF. CDR3 DNA: TGTGCCAGCAGCCAAAGCCGCGGGATGACCTACGAGCAGTACTTC.

V is TRBV5-6 and J is TRBJ2-5; maybe TRBD2 (6 bases). TRBJ2-7 explains the end of the DNA better; the J call may be wrong. CDR3 size: 12 residues. The germline gives CDR1 SGHDT, CDR2 YYEEEE. In nucleotides, the CDR3 is TGTGCCAGCAGCTGGGGGGTCTACGAGCAGTACTTC. The encoded protein is CASSWGVYEQYF.

The J gene is TRBJ2-7, the V gene TRBV7-8; tentative D call: TRBD2 (6 bases). The CDR3 runs to 16 residues. CDR1 is SGHVS, CDR2 FQNEAQ, per germline. V lost 7 bases, J lost 6 bases, and 25 bases lay in between. The CDR3 region has the DNA TGTGCCAGCAATCCCAACCCACAAACCTTCGGGAGCGAGCAGTACTTC. Protein sequence: CASNPNPQTFGSEQYF.

CDR3: CASSLAIGTSGYTGELFF. The CDR3, as DNA: TGTGCCAGCAGCTTAGCCATAGGGACTAGCGGATACACCGGGGAGCTGTTTTTT. V usage is TRBV7-6 and J usage is TRBJ2-2, with 11 positions matching TRBD2. Germline CDR1 reads SGHVS; CDR2 reads FNYEAQ. The CDR3 spans 18 residues. V gave up 0 bases and J gave up 3 bases; unmatched junction bases: 6. Drawing the rest from reference TRBV7-6 and TRBJ2-2, the complete variable domain is GAGVSQSPRYKVTKRGQDVALRCDPISGHVSLYWYRQALGQGPEFLTYFNYEAQQDKSGLPNDRFSAERPEGSISTLTIQRTEQRDSAMYRCASSLAIGTSGYTGELFFGEGSRLTVL.

The chain links TRBV11-2 to TRBJ2-5, with 8 positions matching TRBD2. Looked up from germline, CDR1 is SGHAT and CDR2 is FQNNGV. J was trimmed by 5 bases and V by 1 base; bases with no gene match: 6. The CDR3 length is 15 residues. The CDR3 loop is CASSLAGGPVETQYF. The CDR3 DNA follows: TGTGCCAGCAGCTTAGCGGGAGGGCCCGTTGAGACCCAGTACTTC.

J is TRBJ2-5 and V is TRBV5-1; D gene ambiguous. V lost 0 bases, J lost 3 bases, and 9 bases lay in between. This CDR3 contains 14 residues. Germline V gene data show CDR1 as SGHRS and CDR2 as YFSETQ. CDR3 protein: CASSLGDGEETQYF. Here the CDR3 DNA reads TGCGCCAGCAGCTTGGGCGACGGAGAAGAGACCCAGTACTTC.

This sequence joins TRBV28 and TRBJ2-1; D is unresolved. The CDR3 is made up of 11 amino acids. Germline CDR1 MDHEN, CDR2 SYDVKM. V was trimmed by 1 base and J by 8 bases, leaving 3 bases between them. The CDR3 DNA is TGTGCCAGCAGTTTATATTATGAGCAGTTCTTC. This translates into CASSLYYEQFF.

This clone was detected once. The CDR3 reads CASKPTTSGAYEQYF. The CDR3 DNA reads as TGTGCCAGCAAACCTACGACTAGCGGAGCCTACGAGCAGTACTTC. This chain links TRBV27 with TRBJ2-7; the match to TRBD2 covers 9 bases. CDR3 length equals 15 residues. Germline V gives CDR1 MNHEY, CDR2 SMNVEV (reference sequence). Losses at the gene ends were 7 bases for V and 2 bases for J; bases not matched to a gene: 9.

This sequence joins TRBV29-1 and TRBJ2-2, with TRBD1 matching 12 bases. Trimming removed 2 bases from V and 5 bases from J; junction bases left unmatched: 6. Germline-derived CDR1 and CDR2 are SQVTM and ANQGSEA. The CDR3 spans 16 residues. CDR3 DNA sequence: TGCAGCGTTGAATGGCGGGACAGGGGGCTTACCGGGGAGCTGTTTTTT. Protein: CSVEWRDRGLTGELFF.

The V gene is TRBV28, the J gene TRBJ1-1, with a possible D match to TRBD1 (6 bases). The CDR3 totals 15 residues. Germline values: CDR1 MDHEN, CDR2 SYDVKM. With 3 bases removed from V and 10 bases from J, the gap between germline ends came to 21 bases. CDR3 in amino acids: CASSFDNPSGQTAFF. The CDR3 nucleotides are TGTGCCAGCAGTTTCGACAATCCATCCGGACAGACAGCTTTCTTT.

V usage is TRBV5-1 and J usage is TRBJ2-7, with no clear D. Germline lookup yields CDR1 SGHRS and CDR2 YFSETQ. The CDR3 runs to 16 residues. Trimming removed 3 bases from V and 0 bases from J, with 16 bases in between. The DNA for the CDR3 is TGCGCCAGCAGCTCCTCCTGGACCGTAAGCTCCTACGAGCAGTACTTC. Its translation: CASSSSWTVSSYEQYF.

The CDR3, as DNA: TGCGCCAGCAGAACCTCCGGGACAGGGGGCTCCTACGAGCAGTACTTC. Its translation: CASRTSGTGGSYEQYF. The V and J genes are TRBV5-1 and TRBJ2-7, with 11 bases identical to TRBD1. Germline V gene lookup returns CDR1 SGHRS and CDR2 YFSETQ. The CDR3 has 16 residues. V dropped 5 bases and J dropped 0; count of bases not matched to a gene: 7.

The V call is TRBV7-8, the J call TRBJ1-1; D is unresolved. There are 12 residues in the CDR3. The germline gives CDR1 SGHVS, CDR2 FQNEAQ. V lost 5 bases to trimming and J lost 1 base, with 5 bases between them. The CDR3 sequence is CASSEGNTEAFF. The CDR3 DNA follows: TGTGCCAGCAGCGAGGGGAACACTGAAGCTTTCTTT.

The chain employs TRBV5-1 and TRBJ2-7; D is possibly TRBD1 or TRBD2 (5 bases each). Germline CDR1 SGHRS, CDR2 YFSETQ. The CDR3 loop spans 12 amino acids. Between the trimmed V and J ends, which lost 3 bases and 5 bases, there was a span of 9 bases. The CDR3 loop is CASSWGRDEQYF. For the CDR3, the DNA is TGCGCCAGCAGCTGGGGACGGGACGAGCAGTACTTC.

The chain uses TRBV28 and TRBJ1-5; D remains unclear. V lost 5 bases to trimming and J lost 5 bases, with 19 bases between them. The CDR3 totals 16 residues. In germline, CDR1 is MDHEN, CDR2 SYDVKM. CDR3 DNA: TGTGCCAGCAGTCCCCGGGCCCCCTTACCCGATCAGCCCCAGCATTTT. This codes for CASSPRAPLPDQPQHF.

This chain connects TRBV27 to TRBJ2-2; 9 nucleotides line up with TRBD2. Per germline, CDR1 MNHEY and CDR2 SMNVEV (reference sequence). This CDR3 region has 14 residues. Trimming took 2 bases from V and 7 from J; bases not matched to a gene: 2. The chain's CDR3 is CASSLLAGLGELFF. CDR3 nucleotides: TGTGCCAGCAGTTTACTAGCGGGACTCGGGGAGCTGTTTTTT.

The CDR3 loop reads CASSLWREGVSEQYF. For the CDR3, the DNA is TGCGCCAGCAGCTTGTGGAGGGAGGGTGTTTCCGAGCAGTACTTC. The chain carries TRBV5-1 and TRBJ2-7; 7 bases are a match to TRBD2. The length of the CDR3 is 15 residues. CDR1 SGHRS and CDR2 YFSETQ come from the germline V gene. Losses at the gene ends were 1 base for V and 6 bases for J; bases not matched to a gene: 10. Based on the CDR3 plus reference TRBV5-1 and TRBJ2-7, the full variable domain is KAGVTQTPRYLIKTRGQQVTLSCSPISGHRSVSWYQQTPGQGLQFLFEYFSETQRNKGNFPGRFSGRQFSNSRSEMNVSTLELGDSALYLCASSLWREGVSEQYFGPGTRLTVT.